A selection of T cell receptor beta chains follows, all from one sample in a study of PD-L1 blockade in urothelial cancer. Measured with immunoSEQ multiplex PCR; TCRdb has only the in-frame clones, and not every one. This sample has tens of thousands of clones, with nearly 90% found just once. The sequencing used PBMCs, collected around atezolizumab (anti-PD-L1) treatment. The source is a man in his sixties with urothelial cancer. Each CDR3 is given without its conserved first and last residue.

j_call	cdr3_length	v_call	cdr3_aa
TRBJ1-1	14	TRBV18	ASSPPSAGQNTEAF
TRBJ2-7	12	TRBV5-4	ASSPETGRHEQY
TRBJ1-1	8	TRBV20-1	SAKGAEAF
TRBJ2-1	15	TRBV5-1	ASSFYLLAGGGNEQF
TRBJ2-3	13	TRBV16	ASRRLWAFTDTQY
TRBJ2-7	12	TRBV6-5	ASRSSGGAGEQY
TRBJ2-3	11	TRBV12-5	ASGRDTTDTQY
TRBJ2-7	13	TRBV4-1	ASSQDRGRSYEQY
TRBJ2-5	13	TRBV6-6	ASSSSGGRGETQY
TRBJ2-7	15	TRBV2	ASSEALPLAGTYEQY
TRBJ2-7	10	TRBV6-6	ASSYSRYEQY
TRBJ2-6	17	TRBV7-9	ASSFIRTGSGSGANVLT
TRBJ2-1	15	TRBV4-3	ASSQSPSGGPYNEQF
TRBJ1-1	14	TRBV10-3	AISPRTGGTNTEAF
TRBJ2-7	12	TRBV25-1	ASTLGGSSYEQY
TRBJ2-7	15	TRBV7-9	ASENLRSEGSSHEQY
TRBJ1-3	10	TRBV16	ASSQSEDGIY
TRBJ2-1	14	TRBV10-2	ASSESRGRMGNEQF
TRBJ1-2	10	TRBV6-5	ASTLGGYGYT
TRBJ2-1	15	TRBV5-1	ASSLLAGQLSYNEQF
TRBJ2-3	9	TRBV6-1	ASTSVGTQY
TRBJ1-1	11	TRBV5-4	ASSFGGRTEAF
TRBJ1-1	12	TRBV5-4	ASSIQGARTEAF
TRBJ2-6	17	TRBV7-2	ASSLAAGRGFSGANVLT
TRBJ2-3	11	TRBV29-1	SVAVADTDTQY
TRBJ1-5	13	TRBV7-3	ASSLTGGANQPQH
TRBJ1-2	14	TRBV6-5	ASSYSRGNRDYGYT
TRBJ1-4	14	TRBV12-5	ASGPKTKQGRVKLF
TRBJ1-2	13	TRBV7-9	ASSSDRGDNYGYT
TRBJ2-5	11	TRBV19	ASSGTSQETQY
TRBJ1-4	13	TRBV4-3	ASSPGRGGVGKLF
TRBJ2-7	17	TRBV7-2	ASSIGAGGIGHVSDEQY
TRBJ1-3	12	TRBV10-1	ASSGADSGNTIY
TRBJ2-3	11	TRBV18	ASSPYGTDTQY
TRBJ1-3	12	TRBV7-2	ASSLDRGGNTIY
TRBJ2-3	12	TRBV2	ASTPSGSADTQY
TRBJ1-4	12	TRBV7-9	ASSLGTANEKLF
TRBJ2-2	12	TRBV18	ASSPGQGARELF
TRBJ2-3	11	TRBV5-1	ASSPTGRDTQY
TRBJ2-1	14	TRBV19	ASSIASGTTYNEQF
TRBJ2-3	13	TRBV30	AWSVQGSKTDTQY
TRBJ2-3	14	TRBV4-2	ASSLRASGGTDTQY
TRBJ1-5	11	TRBV5-8	ASSLGQGVPQH
TRBJ2-5	17	TRBV2	ASTRILQRQGSPQETQY
TRBJ1-2	13	TRBV11-2	ASSLGRNLNYGYT
TRBJ2-1	13	TRBV30	ASNTGGGLLNEQF
TRBJ2-7	14	TRBV13	ASSLYLAGDSYEQY
TRBJ1-1	12	TRBV7-2	ASSWSGENTEAF
TRBJ1-4	15	TRBV4-3	ASSQQRGGDKDEKLF
TRBJ1-2	12	TRBV27	ASSLGSRQNGYT
TRBJ2-5	17	TRBV9	ASSAGLAGGPPSGETQY
TRBJ2-7	9	TRBV30	AWSHRSERY
TRBJ2-5	13	TRBV9	ASSVGVGAVQTQY
TRBJ2-3	11	TRBV28	ASSRLVTDTQY
TRBJ1-4	14	TRBV4-1	ASSHQPGQRDEKLF
TRBJ1-1	10	TRBV6-5	ASSSAATKAF
TRBJ2-2	13	TRBV7-2	ASSPGGPDTGELF
TRBJ2-7	12	TRBV15	ATKQREESYEQY
TRBJ2-7	12	TRBV5-6	ASSLYRGRVEQY